The 21 T cell receptor beta chains in this list originate from one sample, sequenced in a study of T cell responses to AZD1222 COVID-19 vaccine. The method was immunoSEQ multiplex PCR; TCRdb's version includes in-frame clones alone and lacks a portion of them. Among 120,000 to 150,000 clones listed, less than 95% were seen once. Sequencing was performed on peripheral blood, taken 28 days after the second dose of the MenACWY control vaccine. These receptors originate from an adult who received the MenACWY meningococcal vaccine as a control.

The CDR3 DNA sequence: TGTGCCAGCAGTTACGGGAACCCGAGAAATTCACCCCTCCACTTT. Translated, it gives CASSYGNPRNSPLHF. The V gene is TRBV6-5, the J gene TRBJ1-6; D gene uncertain. Germline assignment: CDR1 MNHEY and CDR2 SVGAGI. There are 15 residues in the CDR3. V gave up 2 bases and J gave up 7 bases, with 12 bases separating them.

The chain couples TRBV6-5 to TRBJ2-1; D is undetermined. Germline V CDR1 and CDR2: MNHEY, SVGAGI. The CDR3 totals 11 residues. V lost 6 bases, J lost 9 bases, and 9 bases lay in between. The chain's CDR3 is CASRVGVEQFF. CDR3 DNA sequence: TGTGCCAGCAGGGTTGGGGTTGAGCAGTTCTTC.

The rearrangement uses TRBV5-1 and TRBJ1-1, with 10 bases fitting TRBD1. V was pared by 4 bases and J by 0 bases, with 6 bases of the junction left unmatched. The germline gives CDR1 SGHRS, CDR2 YFSETQ. The CDR3 runs 16 residues. CDR3 coding DNA: TGCGCCAGCAGCCCAATGACAGGGGGCTTGAACACTGAAGCTTTCTTT. This sequence encodes CASSPMTGGLNTEAFF.

The CDR3 bases are TGCAGCGTTGGACACCGCGTTGGCGAAAAACTGTTTTTT. Residues: CSVGHRVGEKLFF. V gene TRBV29-1 combines with J gene TRBJ1-4; D not certain. Germline values: CDR1 SQVTM, CDR2 ANQGSEA. The V end was cut by 4 bases, the J end by 8 bases, with 14 bases between. CDR3 length: 13 residues. Supplemented by reference TRBV29-1 and TRBJ1-4, the full variable domain reads SAVISQKPSRDICQRGTSLTIQCQVDSQVTMMFWYRQQPGQSLTLIATANQGSEATYESGFVIDKFPISRPNLTFSTLTVSNMSPEDSSIYLCSVGHRVGEKLFFGSGTQLSVL.

The chain combines TRBV28 with TRBJ2-7; perhaps TRBD1 as D (5 bases). The CDR3 extends over 12 amino acids. The V end was cut by 6 bases, the J end by 7 bases, with 13 bases between. The germline gives CDR1 MDHEN, CDR2 SYDVKM. CDR3: CASSRLRGEQYF. CDR3 in DNA: TGTGCCAGCAGCCGTTTAAGGGGAGAGCAGTACTTC.

The rearrangement links TRBV9 to TRBJ2-1, with TRBD2 matching over 8 bases. The trim removed 1 base at V and 3 bases at J, leaving 9 bases unmatched. The germline V gene encodes CDR1 SGDLS and CDR2 YYNGEE. This CDR3 is built from 17 residues. In DNA, the CDR3 is TGTGCCAGCAGCGTAACCGGAAGCGGGAGCGGCTACAATGAGCAGTTCTTC. It encodes CASSVTGSGSGYNEQFF.

This chain joins TRBV7-2 and TRBJ1-2; D not certain. Trimming took 5 bases from V and 3 from J, leaving 7 bases between them. The CDR3 runs to 12 residues. Germline V lookup: CDR1 SGHTA, CDR2 FQGNSA. Here the CDR3 DNA reads TGTGCCAGCAGCCACACCCACTATGGCTACACCTTC. Translating it yields CASSHTHYGYTF.

V and J are TRBV6-2 or TRBV6-3 and TRBJ2-7; TRBD1 aligns across 11 bases. CDR1 is MNHEY, CDR2 SVGEGT, per germline. This CDR3 is 16 amino acids long. V trimming: 4 bases; J trimming: 4 bases; junction bases outside the gene matches: 9. CDR3 in DNA: TGTGCCAGCAGTTCCCCCGGACAGGGGGCCTGGTACGAGCAGTACTTC. Its translation: CASSSPGQGAWYEQYF.

The gene calls are TRBV11-3 and TRBJ2-5; 9 nucleotides match TRBD2. V shed 0 bases, J shed 9 bases, and the junction held 14 bases outside the gene matches. CDR3 length equals 17 residues. From germline, CDR1 is SGHNT and CDR2 YENEEA. CDR3 sequence reads: CASSLEEGLAGPGAQYF. The CDR3, as DNA: TGTGCCAGCAGCTTAGAGGAGGGACTAGCTGGCCCGGGGGCCCAGTACTTC. The full variable domain, its missing parts supplied by reference TRBV11-3 and TRBJ2-5, is EAGVVQSPRYKIIEKKQPVAFWCNPISGHNTLYWYLQNLGQGPELLIRYENEEAVDDSQLPKDRFSAERLKGVDSTLKIQPAELGDSAVYLCASSLEEGLAGPGAQYFGPGTRLLVL.

The gene calls are TRBV28 and TRBJ2-7, with 8 positions matching TRBD2. The germline V gene encodes CDR1 MDHEN and CDR2 SYDVKM. The J segment lost 6 bases and the V segment lost 6 bases, leaving 7 bases of the junction unmatched. This CDR3 spans 13 amino acids. The CDR3 reads CASRAGLEREQYF. CDR3 DNA: TGTGCCAGCAGAGCGGGACTAGAGCGCGAGCAGTACTTC. The whole variable domain, filled in from reference TRBV28 and TRBJ2-7, reads DVKVTQSSRYLVKRTGEKVFLECVQDMDHENMFWYRQDPGLGLRLIYFSYDVKMKEKGDIPEGYSVSREKKERFSLILESASTNQTSMYLCASRAGLEREQYFGPGTRLTVT.

The rearrangement uses TRBV18 and TRBJ2-1, with TRBD1 identical over 7 bases. The CDR3 length is 12 residues. V lost 10 bases, J lost 0 bases, and 0 bases stayed unmatched. Germline loops: CDR1 KGHSH, CDR2 LQKENI. The CDR3 coding sequence is TGTGCCACAGGGGGCTCCTACAATGAGCAGTTCTTC. Its translation is CATGGSYNEQFF.

The chain links TRBV15 to TRBJ2-5; D is tentatively TRBD1 or TRBD2 (5 bases each). The CDR3 contains 13 residues. V was shortened by 4 bases and J by 5 bases, with 11 bases between the two germline ends. Germline CDR1 LNHNV, CDR2 YYDKDF (reference sequence). The CDR3 loop reads CATSIGTLETQYF. Here the CDR3 DNA reads TGTGCCACCAGCATAGGGACCTTGGAGACCCAGTACTTC. Full variable domain (missing parts from reference TRBV15 and TRBJ2-5): DAMVIQNPRYQVTQFGKPVTLSCSQTLNHNVMYWYQQKSSQAPKLLFHYYDKDFNNEADTPDNFQSRRPNTSFCFLDIRSPGLGDTAMYLCATSIGTLETQYFGPGTRLLVL.

This chain joins TRBV28 and TRBJ1-2; D is undetermined. Germline CDR1 and CDR2: MDHEN and SYDVKM. Trimming removed 6 bases from V and 8 bases from J, with 10 bases in between. The CDR3 runs 11 residues. CDR3 sequence (DNA): TGTGCCAGCAGACTCAGAGACGGCTACACCTTC. It encodes CASRLRDGYTF.

The chain links TRBV28 to TRBJ1-2; D perhaps matches TRBD1 (6 bases). This CDR3 comprises 13 residues. CDR1 and CDR2 from the germline V gene are MDHEN and SYDVKM. Trimming removed 3 bases from V and 13 bases from J, with 18 bases in between. The CDR3 reads CASSFGTPEASTF. The CDR3, as DNA: TGTGCCAGCAGTTTCGGGACACCGGAGGCCTCCACCTTC.

The chain is built from TRBV2 and TRBJ2-3; TRBD2 matches 15 bases. Germline CDR1 and CDR2: SNHLY and FYNNEI. With 6 bases clipped from V and 0 bases from J, the junction kept 4 bases outside the gene matches. This CDR3 comprises 17 residues. The CDR3 region is CASRGTSGRFSTDTQYF. The CDR3 coding sequence is TGTGCCAGCAGAGGGACTAGCGGGAGGTTCAGCACAGATACGCAGTATTTT.

This clone was found once. This sequence joins TRBV6-6 and TRBJ1-4, with 7 bases aligning to TRBD1. Per the germline V gene, CDR1 is MNHNY and CDR2 is SVGAGI (reference sequence). V was pared by 7 bases and J by 8 bases, with 4 bases of the junction left unmatched. CDR3 length equals 12 residues. The CDR3 loop reads CASTDRDEKLFF. The CDR3 DNA reads as TGTGCCAGCACAGACAGGGACGAAAAACTGTTTTTT.

This clone was counted between two and nine times. V gene TRBV6-2 or TRBV6-3 combines with J gene TRBJ2-5, with 8 bases aligning to TRBD1. This CDR3 contains 15 residues. Unmatched junction bases numbered 3, after V lost 2 bases and J lost 1 base. CDR1 and CDR2 (germline): MNHEY, SVGEGT. CDR3 nucleotides: TGTGCCAGCAGTTACGGGACAGGTGGCCAAGAGACCCAGTACTTC. Encoded protein: CASSYGTGGQETQYF.

The chain employs TRBV6-6 and TRBJ1-4, with TRBD1 as a possible D gene (6 bases). This CDR3 has 13 amino acids. Germline V gene lookup returns CDR1 MNHNY and CDR2 SVGAGI (reference sequence). The ends were cut back, 7 bases at V and 4 bases at J, with 10 bases in the middle. DNA of the CDR3: TGTGCCAGCAAACTACAGGGTAATGAAAAACTGTTTTTT. It codes for CASKLQGNEKLFF.

The chain couples TRBV6-1 to TRBJ2-3; perhaps D is TRBD1 or TRBD2 (5 bases each). This CDR3 has 16 amino acids. The V gene lost 2 bases and the J gene lost 2 bases, with 14 bases spanning the gap. Germline V lookup: CDR1 MNHNS, CDR2 SASEGT. CDR3 protein: CASSELPGTLTDTQYF. CDR3 bases: TGTGCCAGCAGTGAACTCCCGGGGACCCTCACAGATACGCAGTATTTT.

The rearrangement uses TRBV5-8 and TRBJ1-2; D is perhaps TRBD1 (6 bases). The ends were cut back, 4 bases at V and 6 bases at J, with 16 bases in the middle. Germline V lookup: CDR1 SGHTS, CDR2 YDEGEE. The length of the CDR3 is 14 residues. The CDR3 loop reads CASSQVWGADGYTF. In nucleotides, the CDR3 is TGTGCCAGCAGCCAAGTGTGGGGGGCTGATGGCTACACCTTC.

This chain links TRBV6-2 or TRBV6-3 with TRBJ1-2; D remains unclear. The CDR3 loop spans 13 amino acids. V was trimmed by 6 bases and J by 3 bases, leaving 11 bases between them. Germline lookup yields CDR1 MNHEY and CDR2 SVGEGT. The CDR3 nucleotides are TGTGCCAGCAGCGACTCTTCTGACTATGGCTACACCTTC. This sequence encodes CASSDSSDYGYTF.